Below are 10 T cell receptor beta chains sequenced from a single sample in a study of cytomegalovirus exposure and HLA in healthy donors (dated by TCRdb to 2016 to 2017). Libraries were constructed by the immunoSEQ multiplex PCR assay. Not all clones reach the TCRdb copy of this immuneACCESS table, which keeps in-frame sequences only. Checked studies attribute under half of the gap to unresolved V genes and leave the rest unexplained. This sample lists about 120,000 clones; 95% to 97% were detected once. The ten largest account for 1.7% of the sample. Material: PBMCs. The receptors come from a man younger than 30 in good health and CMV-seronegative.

CDR3 nucleotides: TGTGCCTGGAGTAGGTTAAAGGGGGAAAGTGAGCAGTTCTTC. Translating gives CAWSRLKGESEQFF. The V and J genes are TRBV30 and TRBJ2-1, with TRBD1 as a possible D gene (6 bases). Germline V gene sequence: CDR1 GTSNPN, CDR2 SVGIG (reference sequence). The CDR3 covers 14 residues. V lost 2 bases, J lost 9 bases, and 17 bases lay in between. Together with reference TRBV30 and TRBJ2-1, the CDR3 gives the full variable domain: SQTIHQWPATLVQPVGSPLSLECTVEGTSNPNLYWYRQAAGRGLQLLFYSVGIGQISSEVPQNLSASRPQDRQFILSSKKLLLSDSGFYLCAWSRLKGESEQFFGPGTRLTVL.

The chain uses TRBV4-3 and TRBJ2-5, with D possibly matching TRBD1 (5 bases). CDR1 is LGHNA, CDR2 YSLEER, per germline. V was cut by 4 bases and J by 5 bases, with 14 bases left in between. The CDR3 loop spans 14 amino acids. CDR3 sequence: CASSPLGRDETQYF. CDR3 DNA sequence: TGCGCCAGCAGCCCTCTGGGCAGGGATGAGACCCAGTACTTC.

CDR3 coding DNA: TGTGCCAGCAGCGCAGTAGCGGGAGGGAACACCGGGGAGCTGTTTTTT. It is translated as CASSAVAGGNTGELFF. The chain employs TRBV2 and TRBJ2-2; the match to TRBD2 covers 10 bases. Germline values: CDR1 SNHLY, CDR2 FYNNEI. J gave up 1 base and V 6 bases, and 5 bases lay outside the gene matches. The CDR3 is 16 residues long.

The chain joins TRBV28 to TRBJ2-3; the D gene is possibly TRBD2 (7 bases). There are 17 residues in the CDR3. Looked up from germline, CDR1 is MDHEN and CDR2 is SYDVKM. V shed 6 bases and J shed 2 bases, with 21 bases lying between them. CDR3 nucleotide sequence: TGTGCCAGCAGACTCCCGGGGCGGGGGCGCAACACAGATACGCAGTATTTT. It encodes CASRLPGRGRNTDTQYF. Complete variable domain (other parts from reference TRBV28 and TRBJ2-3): DVKVTQSSRYLVKRTGEKVFLECVQDMDHENMFWYRQDPGLGLRLIYFSYDVKMKEKGDIPEGYSVSREKKERFSLILESASTNQTSMYLCASRLPGRGRNTDTQYFGPGTRLTVL.

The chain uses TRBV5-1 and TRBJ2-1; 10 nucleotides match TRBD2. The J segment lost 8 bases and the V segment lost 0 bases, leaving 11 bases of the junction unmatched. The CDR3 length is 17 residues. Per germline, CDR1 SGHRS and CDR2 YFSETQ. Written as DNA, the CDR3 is TGCGCCAGCAGCTTGGGGCTAGCGGGAGTTCTGGGCGATGAGCAGTTCTTC. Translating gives CASSLGLAGVLGDEQFF.

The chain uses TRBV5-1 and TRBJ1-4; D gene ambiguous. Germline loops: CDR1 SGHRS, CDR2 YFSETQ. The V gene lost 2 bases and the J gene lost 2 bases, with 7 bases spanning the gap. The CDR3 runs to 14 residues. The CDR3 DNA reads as TGCGCCAGCAGCTTCGGGTACACTAATGAAAAACTGTTTTTT. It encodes CASSFGYTNEKLFF.

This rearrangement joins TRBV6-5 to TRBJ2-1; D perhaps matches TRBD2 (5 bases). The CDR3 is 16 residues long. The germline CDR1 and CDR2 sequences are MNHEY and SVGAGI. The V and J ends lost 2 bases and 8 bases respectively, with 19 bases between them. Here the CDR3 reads CASSYADSVGIYEQFF. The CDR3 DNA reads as TGTGCCAGCAGTTACGCGGACTCGGTCGGGATCTATGAGCAGTTCTTC.

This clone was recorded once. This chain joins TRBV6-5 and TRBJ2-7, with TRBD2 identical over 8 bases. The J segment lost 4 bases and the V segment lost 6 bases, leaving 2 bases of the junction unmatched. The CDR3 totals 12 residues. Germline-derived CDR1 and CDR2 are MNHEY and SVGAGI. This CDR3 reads CASSSGGYEQYF. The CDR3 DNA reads TGTGCCAGCAGCTCGGGGGGGTACGAGCAGTACTTC.

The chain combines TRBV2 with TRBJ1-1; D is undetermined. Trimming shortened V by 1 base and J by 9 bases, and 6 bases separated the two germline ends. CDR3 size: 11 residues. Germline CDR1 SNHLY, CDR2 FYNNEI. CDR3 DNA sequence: TGTGCCAGCAGTGAAGGGTACAAAGCTTTCTTT. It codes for CASSEGYKAFF.

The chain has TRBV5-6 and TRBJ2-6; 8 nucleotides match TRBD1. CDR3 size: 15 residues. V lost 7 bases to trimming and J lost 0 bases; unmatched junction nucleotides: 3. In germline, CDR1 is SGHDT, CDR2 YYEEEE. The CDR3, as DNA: TGTGCCAGCGGACAGGGCCGCTCTGGGGCCAACGTCCTGACTTTC. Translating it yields CASGQGRSGANVLTF.